Listed below are T cell receptor beta chains from one sample, sequenced in a study of chemoradiotherapy in HPV16-positive cancers. Libraries were prepared by immunoSEQ multiplex PCR; TCRdb keeps only in-frame clonotypes and omits some of them. Of around 30,000 clones listed, roughly 87% are singletons. The specimen was blood, collected from a patient who underwent chemoradiotherapy. These TCRs come from a human donor with HPV-associated anogenital cancer. The CDR3 runs from the conserved cysteine through the conserved F or W. Expanded clones are given a class, and other clones once, few, many or no size at all.

.	TRBJ1-1	TRBV18	CASSPKAGDTEAFF
.	TRBJ2-5	TRBV6-6	CASSYPGLPRGETQYF
.	TRBJ2-2	TRBV18	CASSPDGELFF
once	TRBJ2-1	TRBV29-1	CSAGGGLAGGPTLYNEQFF
.	TRBJ1-2	TRBV2	CASNPRQDRGYTF
.	TRBJ1-2	TRBV10-3	CALGQGTAEWGYTF
once	TRBJ1-2	TRBV19	CASSIAAAGYGYTF
.	TRBJ2-3	TRBV6-5	CASSMSGHTQYF
.	TRBJ1-1	TRBV30	CAWVQQGLTEAFF
.	TRBJ2-7	TRBV6-1	CATPLGDYSYEQYF
.	TRBJ2-5	TRBV7-9	CASSARTGLQETQYF
.	TRBJ2-7	TRBV6-1	CASSDLGEQYF
.	TRBJ1-2	TRBV19	CASSKGTGGLLYGYTF
.	TRBJ1-3	TRBV21-1	CASSPSGPSPGNTIYF
few	TRBJ2-1	TRBV29-1	CSVVRLAGGPGEQFF
.	TRBJ1-2	TRBV29-1	CSVDDRGGSGYTF
.	TRBJ2-1	TRBV30	CAWGVLSGGAPNEQFF
.	TRBJ2-2	TRBV19	CASSNSGVGELFF
.	TRBJ1-1	TRBV9	CASSRPGQGIPTEAFF
.	TRBJ2-7	TRBV11-1	CASSYSGRTYEQYF
medium-sized	TRBJ1-3	TRBV7-2	CASSLGQGAGNTIYF
.	TRBJ1-2	TRBV6-1	CASEEEGYTF
.	TRBJ2-3	TRBV21-1	CASSSHTDTQYF
.	TRBJ2-2	TRBV28	CASSSDRQLFF
.	TRBJ2-5	TRBV15	CATSRDPGETQYF